Below are 15 T cell receptor beta chains sequenced from a single sample in a study of OX40 agonist ivuxolimab in advanced cancers. Some clones are missing from TCRdb's copy, which holds only in-frame ones; the method was immunoSEQ multiplex PCR. The sample has 40,000 to 55,000 clones, over 75% seen once. The sample was CD4+ or CD8+ T cells sorted from blood, taken in a trial of the OX40 agonist ivuxolimab. The receptor source for this set is an adult with an advanced solid tumor such as melanoma, head and neck, liver or kidney cancer.

J is TRBJ1-2 and V is TRBV11-2; D gene ambiguous. Trimming removed 3 bases from V and 0 bases from J, with 5 bases in between. The CDR3 sequence is 13 residues long. Germline CDR1 and CDR2: SGHAT and FQNNGV. CDR3 region: CASSFTANYGYTF. CDR3 DNA sequence: TGTGCCAGCAGCTTTACAGCTAACTATGGCTACACCTTC.

J is TRBJ1-2 and V is TRBV5-5; D is unresolved. The CDR3 is made up of 14 amino acids. V was cut by 3 bases and J by 0 bases, with 9 bases left in between. From germline, CDR1 is SGHKS and CDR2 YYEKEE (reference sequence). In nucleotides, the CDR3 is TGTGCCAGCAGCTCCGGGATGCCTAACTATGGCTACACCTTC. Protein: CASSSGMPNYGYTF.

The rearrangement joins TRBV5-1 to TRBJ1-1; 10 positions match TRBD1. From germline, CDR1 is SGHRS and CDR2 YFSETQ. Trimming took 3 bases from V and 5 from J; bases not matched to a gene: 13. The CDR3 has 17 residues. The CDR3 protein is CASSSITGTGDKTEAFF. The CDR3 nucleotides read TGCGCCAGCAGCTCCATAACCGGGACAGGGGATAAAACTGAAGCTTTCTTT.

The sample holds one count of this clone. This chain uses TRBV5-6 with TRBJ1-6, with no clear D. Trimming took off 6 bases at V and 0 bases at J, with 10 bases between the two ends. The CDR3 spans 15 residues. Germline-derived CDR1 and CDR2 are SGHDT and YYEEEE. This CDR3 is CASNSESSYNSPLHF. In DNA, the CDR3 is TGTGCCAGCAACTCGGAAAGCTCCTATAATTCACCCCTCCACTTT.

The sample holds one count of this clone. The chain has TRBV7-2 and TRBJ2-5, with D tentatively TRBD1 (6 bases). V was cut by 4 bases and J by 1 base, with 16 bases left in between. Germline-derived CDR1 and CDR2 are SGHTA and FQGNSA. The CDR3 has 16 amino acids. CDR3 in amino acids: CASSSAGTRIQETQYF. In DNA form, the CDR3 reads TGTGCCAGCAGCTCGGCCGGGACACGGATCCAAGAGACCCAGTACTTC.

J is TRBJ2-3 and V is TRBV5-1, with 11 bases lining up with TRBD2. There are 15 residues in the CDR3. J lost 4 bases, V lost 3 bases, and 4 bases had no gene match. CDR1 and CDR2 (germline): SGHRS, YFSETQ. In DNA, the CDR3 is TGCGCCAGCAGCTCACTAGCGGGGGCGGCAGATACGCAGTATTTT. Amino acid sequence: CASSSLAGAADTQYF. Supplemented by reference TRBV5-1 and TRBJ2-3, the full variable domain reads KAGVTQTPRYLIKTRGQQVTLSCSPISGHRSVSWYQQTPGQGLQFLFEYFSETQRNKGNFPGRFSGRQFSNSRSEMNVSTLELGDSALYLCASSSLAGAADTQYFGPGTRLTVL.

This clone showed up just once. The gene calls are TRBV5-1 and TRBJ2-2, with D possibly being TRBD1 (5 bases). This CDR3 has 15 residues. CDR1 and CDR2 from the germline V gene are SGHRS and YFSETQ. V was trimmed by 1 base and J by 1 base, leaving 8 bases between them. The CDR3 nucleotides read TGCGCCAGCAGCTTGAGGCAGGGGAACACCGGGGAGCTGTTTTTT. It specifies CASSLRQGNTGELFF.

The rearrangement joins TRBV16 to TRBJ2-7; the D is unclear. CDR1 and CDR2 (germline): KGHSY, FQNENV. The germline V and J ends were trimmed by 0 bases and 9 bases, with 18 bases remaining between them. The CDR3 extends over 15 amino acids. The CDR3 sequence is CASSQSATSGLGQYF. CDR3 nucleotides: TGTGCCAGCAGCCAATCCGCGACATCCGGCTTGGGGCAGTACTTC. The full variable domain, its missing parts supplied by reference TRBV16 and TRBJ2-7, is GEEVAQTPKHLVRGEGQKAKLYCAPIKGHSYVFWYQQVLKNEFKFLISFQNENVFDETGMPKERFSAKCLPNSPCSLEIQATKLEDSAVYFCASSQSATSGLGQYFGPGTRLTVT.

This clone was detected only once. This rearrangement joins TRBV7-2 to TRBJ1-1; a weak D match, TRBD1 (6 bases). The germline V gene has CDR1 SGHTA and CDR2 FQGNSA. CDR3 length equals 13 residues. The ends were cut back, 3 bases at V and 5 bases at J, with 10 bases in the middle. The CDR3 bases are TGTGCCAGCAGCTTCCAGGGGATGACTGAAGCTTTCTTT. It is translated as CASSFQGMTEAFF.

The rearrangement links TRBV5-1 to TRBJ2-7; D assignment may be TRBD1 or TRBD2 (5 bases each). V was shortened by 4 bases and J by 9 bases, with 17 bases between the two germline ends. This CDR3 has 13 residues. CDR1 SGHRS and CDR2 YFSETQ come from the germline V gene. CDR3: CASSPQGDGGQYF. The CDR3 DNA sequence: TGCGCCAGCAGCCCTCAGGGAGACGGCGGGCAGTACTTC.

This rearrangement joins TRBV7-9 to TRBJ1-2, with a tentative D call TRBD1 (5 bases). CDR1 and CDR2 (germline): SEHNR, FQNEAQ (reference sequence). V was shortened by 1 base and J by 7 bases, with 22 bases between the two germline ends. There are 17 residues in the CDR3. CDR3 nucleotide sequence: TGTGCCAGCAGCTTAGGATCGACTGACAGCCCATGGGGTGGCTACACCTTC. It yields the protein CASSLGSTDSPWGGYTF.

The chain joins TRBV5-1 to TRBJ2-1, with a possible D match to TRBD1 (6 bases). V lost 0 bases and J lost 4, with 11 bases in between. This CDR3 has 15 amino acids. Germline loops: CDR1 SGHRS, CDR2 YFSETQ. CDR3 DNA sequence: TGCGCCAGCAGCTTGGGAGGGGGTGGATACAATGAGCAGTTCTTC. It encodes CASSLGGGGYNEQFF.

This clone was observed a single time. The V gene is TRBV4-2, the J gene TRBJ2-3; TRBD2 agrees at 8 bases. This CDR3 comprises 18 residues. The germline gives CDR1 LGHNA, CDR2 YNFKEQ. V shed 1 base and J 0 bases; nucleotides not matched to a gene: 9. This CDR3 is CASSQAPQSGSSTDTQYF. The CDR3 region has the DNA TGTGCCAGCAGCCAAGCACCCCAAAGCGGGAGTAGCACAGATACGCAGTATTTT.

The V and J genes are TRBV11-3 and TRBJ2-7; TRBD1 aligns across 8 bases. CDR1 and CDR2 (germline): SGHNT, YENEEA. The CDR3 runs 13 residues. The V segment lost 5 bases and the J segment 6 bases; nucleotides outside the gene matches: 6. In DNA, the CDR3 is TGTGCCAGCAGCCTGACAGGGGTTGGCGAGCAGTACTTC. Residues: CASSLTGVGEQYF.

The chain carries TRBV5-1 and TRBJ2-1, with D perhaps TRBD2 (6 bases). Between the trimmed V and J ends, which lost 9 bases and 0 bases, there was a span of 10 bases. The CDR3 extends over 13 amino acids. Germline CDR1 is SGHRS and CDR2 is YFSETQ. CDR3 bases: TGCGCCACTCGACTAGACTCCTACAATGAGCAGTTCTTC. Translated, it gives CATRLDSYNEQFF.